This T cell receptor beta chain derives from a study of T cell responses to AZD1222 COVID-19 vaccine. TCRdb's table, derived via immunoSEQ multiplex PCR, lists solely in-frame clones and lacks some. The sample consists of 150,000 to 180,000 clones, roughly 90% of them appearing once. Germline CDR1 is SEHNR and CDR2 is FQNEAQ (reference sequence). V gave up 5 bases and J gave up 3 bases; unmatched junction bases: 9. CDR3 length: 15 residues. In the case of this clone: Its target is not known.

General study results and limits: Per reports, nearly half of all spike-specific TCRs target regions that are unmutated in variants. The repertoires were collected only after the peak T cell response. Dominant CD4 TCR responses targeted spike regions 160-218 and 743-854.

The chain is built from TRBV7-9 and TRBJ2-7, with 8 nucleotides matching TRBD1. The TCR originated in an adult in good health. Sample: peripheral blood, taken on day 0 of AZD1222 vaccination. Written as DNA, the CDR3 is TGTGCCAGCAGCCGAAGCTGGACAGGGAGCTACGAGCAGTACTTC. It encodes CASSRSWTGSYEQYF.